This is a list of T cell receptor beta chains from one sample in a study of shared clonotypes between healthy human individuals. The method was immunoSEQ multiplex PCR; TCRdb's version includes in-frame clones alone and lacks a portion of them. The sample comprises over a million clones, about four fifths of which are singletons, and 0.6% to 0.7% rests with the top ten. The specimen sequenced was memory CD4+ T cells from PBMCs. Receptor source: a man between 18 and 35 years old in good health. Some clones in this sample may be carry-over from other donors' samples. Each CDR3 is given with its conserved first and last residue. A D gene is named only where the DNA matches it firmly. The size field is filled for only some rows; it gives once, few, many or a size class.

size	V	length	J	D	CDR3	DNA
.	TRBV18	13	TRBJ2-1	.	CASSPLQTNEQFF	TGTGCCAGCTCACCACTGCAAACCAATGAGCAGTTCTTC
.	TRBV18	13	TRBJ2-7	.	CASSLLQDYEQYF	TGTGCCAGCTCACTGTTACAAGACTACGAGCAGTACTTC
.	TRBV20-1	11	TRBJ2-7	.	CSAMRGDEQYF	TGCAGTGCCATGAGAGGGGACGAGCAGTACTTC
once	TRBV27	14	TRBJ2-1	TRBD2	CASSRLLAANEQFF	TGTGCCAGCAGCCGACTCCTAGCGGCGAATGAGCAGTTCTTC
many	TRBV5-5	14	TRBJ2-7	TRBD1	CASSSTGTAYEQYF	TGTGCCAGCAGCTCGACCGGGACAGCGTACGAGCAGTACTTC
.	TRBV7-2	13	TRBJ1-2	TRBD1	CASSPRQGGGYTF	TGTGCCAGCAGCCCTAGACAGGGGGGTGGCTACACCTTC
once	TRBV25-1	15	TRBJ1-6	TRBD1	CASSKDGTGLSPLHF	TGTGCCAGCAGTAAGGACGGGACAGGTCTCTCACCCCTCCACTTT
.	TRBV6-6	15	TRBJ2-3	.	CASSGIGLSTDTQYF	TGTGCCAGCAGTGGTATCGGCCTTAGCACAGATACGCAGTATTTT
.	TRBV5-1	14	TRBJ2-7	TRBD2	CASSLETSGYEQYF	TGCGCCAGCAGCTTGGAGACTAGCGGCTACGAGCAGTACTTC
.	TRBV5-1	14	TRBJ1-2	TRBD1	CASSPGQGNYGYTF	TGCGCCAGCAGTCCGGGACAGGGGAACTATGGCTACACCTTC
.	TRBV5-6	17	TRBJ2-2	TRBD2	CASSLVAGTSGSRELFF	TGTGCCAGCAGCTTGGTTGCGGGGACTAGCGGGAGTAGGGAGCTGTTTTTT
.	TRBV7-2	15	TRBJ2-1	TRBD2	CASSVESGTYNEQFF	TGTGCCAGCAGCGTGGAAAGCGGGACCTACAATGAGCAGTTCTTC
.	TRBV28	18	TRBJ2-7	.	CASRGQGVLAGGSYEQYF	TGTGCCAGCAGGGGACAGGGGGTCCTAGCGGGAGGTTCCTACGAGCAGTACTTC
once	TRBV19	15	TRBJ1-2	TRBD1	CASSISFGQDYGYTF	TGTGCCAGTAGTATCTCGTTTGGACAGGACTATGGCTACACCTTC
.	TRBV7-3	20	TRBJ2-1	TRBD2	CASSLKALGSAGGVLGEQFF	TGTGCCAGCAGCTTAAAAGCCCTAGGTAGCGCGGGAGGCGTTCTGGGGGAGCAGTTCTTC
few	TRBV27	14	TRBJ2-7	.	CASSLQGGSYEQYF	TGTGCCAGCAGTCTACAGGGAGGTTCCTACGAGCAGTACTTC
.	TRBV15	14	TRBJ1-2	TRBD1	CATSRARDSYGYTF	TGTGCCACCAGCAGAGCCCGGGACAGCTATGGCTACACCTTC
.	TRBV2	14	TRBJ2-7	TRBD1	CASSKQGADHEQYF	TGTGCCAGCAGTAAACAGGGGGCGGACCACGAGCAGTACTTC
.	TRBV5-1	15	TRBJ1-1	.	CASSLRSGAGTEAFF	TGCGCCAGCAGCTTGCGGTCGGGCGCGGGGACTGAAGCTTTCTTT
.	TRBV18	15	TRBJ1-1	.	CASSQMKAENTEAFF	TGTGCCAGCTCGCAGATGAAGGCAGAAAACACTGAAGCTTTCTTT
.	TRBV7-3	16	TRBJ2-1	TRBD2	CASSLTPGLGANEQFF	TGTGCCAGCAGCTTAACTCCGGGACTAGGAGCCAATGAGCAGTTCTTC
.	TRBV30	17	TRBJ1-5	.	CAWSVRRAEISNQPQHF	TGTGCCTGGAGTGTACGGAGAGCGGAGATTAGCAATCAGCCCCAGCATTTT
.	TRBV2	11	TRBJ2-5	.	CASSDTETQYF	TGTGCCAGCAGTGATACGGAGACCCAGTACTTC
.	TRBV4-3	15	TRBJ1-3	.	CASSPGADTGNTIYF	TGCGCCAGCAGCCCAGGCGCGGATACTGGAAACACCATATATTTT
.	TRBV4-3	17	TRBJ2-2	.	CASSQDLRGTNTGELFF	TGCGCCAGCAGCCAAGATTTACGAGGGACGAACACCGGGGAGCTGTTTTTT
.	TRBV5-1	15	TRBJ2-3	TRBD2	CASSLRLAGTDTQYF	TGCGCCAGCAGCTTGCGACTAGCGGGCACAGATACGCAGTATTTT
.	TRBV5-1	15	TRBJ2-1	TRBD2	CASSRREAGDNEQFF	TGCGCCAGCAGCCGACGTGAGGCGGGAGACAATGAGCAGTTCTTC
.	TRBV25-1	15	TRBJ1-1	.	CASSPRGQGYTEAFF	TGTGCCAGCAGTCCCAGGGGCCAGGGTTATACTGAAGCTTTCTTT
few	TRBV27	14	TRBJ2-7	.	CASSLSGIGLEQYF	TGTGCCAGCAGTTTGTCCGGGATTGGACTCGAGCAGTACTTC
few	TRBV6-6	15	TRBJ1-3	TRBD1	CASSWDRASVNTIYF	TGTGCCAGCAGTTGGGACAGGGCTTCTGTAAACACCATATATTTT
.	TRBV9	14	TRBJ2-7	.	CASSLDVGDYEQYF	TGTGCCAGCAGCCTAGACGTAGGGGACTACGAGCAGTACTTC
once	TRBV4-2	15	TRBJ1-2	.	CASSQVPGQNYGYTF	TGTGCCAGCAGCCAAGTCCCCGGCCAGAACTATGGCTACACCTTC
few	TRBV28	19	TRBJ2-4	TRBD2	CASSSPLAGVLLAKNIQYF	TGTGCCAGCAGTTCGCCACTAGCGGGAGTGCTCCTAGCCAAAAACATTCAGTACTTC
.	TRBV5-6	17	TRBJ2-5	.	CASSLGPPTGGGETQYF	TGTGCCAGCAGCTTGGGTCCCCCTACGGGAGGGGGCGAGACCCAGTACTTC
.	TRBV6-4	16	TRBJ2-1	TRBD2	CASSASSGGSYNEQFF	TGTGCCAGCAGTGCTTCTAGCGGGGGCTCCTACAATGAGCAGTTCTTC
.	TRBV6-5	14	TRBJ1-3	.	CASSYSQGGNTIYF	TGTGCCAGCAGTTACTCGCAGGGGGGAAACACCATATATTTT
.	TRBV5-1	16	TRBJ2-1	TRBD2	CASSPRGGRVFGEQFF	TGCGCCAGCAGCCCTAGGGGCGGGAGGGTTTTTGGTGAGCAGTTCTTC
.	TRBV11-2	16	TRBJ2-7	TRBD2	CASSPGRGSGTYEQYF	TGTGCCAGCAGCCCGGGACGCGGGAGTGGAACCTACGAGCAGTACTTC
.	TRBV2	13	TRBJ2-2	.	CASSSVRAGELFF	TGTGCCAGCAGTTCAGTCAGGGCCGGGGAGCTGTTTTTT
.	TRBV29-1	14	TRBJ1-2	TRBD1	CSFEEDRGEDGYTF	TGCAGCTTCGAAGAGGACAGGGGAGAGGATGGCTACACCTTC
.	TRBV2	14	TRBJ1-1	TRBD1	CASGGDRVFTEAFF	TGTGCCAGCGGTGGGGACAGGGTTTTTACTGAAGCTTTCTTT
.	TRBV7-9	16	TRBJ2-7	.	CASSLEGGPFLGEQYF	TGTGCCAGCAGCTTAGAAGGAGGGCCGTTCTTAGGCGAGCAGTACTTC
.	TRBV2	14	TRBJ2-1	.	CASSGSSKANEQFF	TGTGCCAGCAGTGGTAGCTCTAAAGCTAATGAGCAGTTCTTC
.	TRBV29-1	13	TRBJ1-1	.	CSVVPSMNTEAFF	TGCAGCGTTGTTCCCTCTATGAACACTGAAGCTTTCTTT
.	TRBV5-1	19	TRBJ2-3	TRBD1	CASSLIGQGNGEDTDTQYF	TGCGCCAGCAGCTTGATAGGACAGGGCAACGGGGAGGACACAGATACGCAGTATTTT
.	TRBV7-3	15	TRBJ1-2	.	CASSPRARGWDGYTF	TGTGCCAGCAGCCCAAGGGCCAGGGGTTGGGATGGCTACACCTTC
.	TRBV9	16	TRBJ2-1	TRBD2	CASSAYWTSSYNEQFF	TGTGCCAGCAGCGCCTACTGGACTAGCTCCTACAATGAGCAGTTCTTC
.	TRBV28	14	TRBJ2-7	.	CASGALMGAHEQYF	TGTGCCAGCGGAGCCCTGATGGGGGCCCACGAGCAGTACTTC
.	TRBV18	16	TRBJ2-7	TRBD1	CASSLVRDRGVGEQYF	TGTGCCAGCTCACTCGTCCGGGACAGGGGAGTCGGCGAGCAGTACTTC
.	TRBV28	13	TRBJ2-7	TRBD2	CAARGGPIYEQYF	TGTGCCGCCCGGGGGGGCCCAATCTACGAGCAGTACTTC